The 7 T cell receptor beta chains in this list originate from one sample, sequenced in a study of blood T cell repertoires in COVID-19. The assay was immunoSEQ multiplex PCR, and TCRdb's table has in-frame clones only and misses some. The sample shows roughly 250,000 clones, 70% to 90% of them seen only once. The sequencing input was PBMCs or T cells enriched from blood (not recorded which). These receptor sequences come from a woman aged 50 to 60 who had recovered from COVID-19.

The gene calls are TRBV19 and TRBJ1-1, with unresolved D. The germline V gene has CDR1 LNHDA and CDR2 SQIVND (reference sequence). V lost 4 bases, J lost 0 bases, and 18 bases lay in between. The CDR3 contains 17 residues. CDR3 in DNA: TGTGCCAGTAGTACGATGACGGCGGGTGGTATGAACACTGAAGCTTTCTTT. The encoded protein is CASSTMTAGGMNTEAFF.

The genes are TRBV5-1 and TRBJ2-2; 10 nucleotides line up with TRBD1. V lost 3 bases, J lost 5 bases, and 4 bases stayed unmatched. CDR1 is SGHRS, CDR2 YFSETQ, per germline. This CDR3 is 15 amino acids long. The CDR3 is CASSWGTGVTGELFF. CDR3 coding DNA: TGCGCCAGCAGCTGGGGGACAGGGGTAACCGGGGAGCTGTTTTTT.

This sequence joins TRBV5-5 and TRBJ1-2, with D tentatively TRBD1 (6 bases). Per the germline V gene, CDR1 is SGHKS and CDR2 is YYEKEE (reference sequence). V was trimmed by 4 bases and J by 2 bases, leaving 9 bases between them. CDR3 length: 13 residues. The CDR3 DNA reads as TGTGCCAGCAGCCCACAGGGCAACTATGGCTACACCTTC. As protein: CASSPQGNYGYTF.

This sequence joins TRBV30 and TRBJ1-5; maybe TRBD1 (5 bases). Germline lookup yields CDR1 GTSNPN and CDR2 SVGIG (reference sequence). This CDR3 region has 13 residues. The ends were cut back, 5 bases at V and 0 bases at J, with 8 bases in the middle. The CDR3: CAWGADSNQPQHF. CDR3 in DNA: TGTGCCTGGGGGGCAGATAGCAATCAGCCCCAGCATTTT.

The sample holds one count of this clone. Other nucleotide sequences from this sample produce the same CDR3. The chain is built from TRBV28 and TRBJ1-2, with D unclear. The CDR3 sequence is 11 residues long. From germline, CDR1 is MDHEN and CDR2 SYDVKM. Trimming took off 4 bases at V and 4 bases at J, with 4 bases between the two ends. This CDR3 reads CASSSSYGYTF. CDR3 coding DNA: TGTGCCAGCAGTTCATCCTATGGCTACACCTTC.

V usage is TRBV7-8 and J usage is TRBJ2-5, with 12 bases matching TRBD1. Germline V CDR1 and CDR2: SGHVS, FQNEAQ. The CDR3 has 16 residues. V trimming: 5 bases; J trimming: 5 bases; junction bases outside the gene matches: 9. The DNA for the CDR3 is TGTGCCAGCAGCCCCCTGGGACAGGGGGCAAGGGAGACCCAGTACTTC. Encoded protein: CASSPLGQGARETQYF.

The CDR3 region is CASRDGGRYEQYF. The CDR3 DNA sequence: TGTGCCAGTAGAGATGGGGGCCGCTACGAGCAGTACTTC. The rearrangement uses TRBV19 and TRBJ2-7, with D perhaps matching TRBD1 (6 bases). The V gene lost 6 bases and the J gene lost 3 bases, with 12 bases spanning the gap. The CDR3 runs to 13 residues. The V gene's germline CDR1 is LNHDA and CDR2 SQIVND (reference sequence).